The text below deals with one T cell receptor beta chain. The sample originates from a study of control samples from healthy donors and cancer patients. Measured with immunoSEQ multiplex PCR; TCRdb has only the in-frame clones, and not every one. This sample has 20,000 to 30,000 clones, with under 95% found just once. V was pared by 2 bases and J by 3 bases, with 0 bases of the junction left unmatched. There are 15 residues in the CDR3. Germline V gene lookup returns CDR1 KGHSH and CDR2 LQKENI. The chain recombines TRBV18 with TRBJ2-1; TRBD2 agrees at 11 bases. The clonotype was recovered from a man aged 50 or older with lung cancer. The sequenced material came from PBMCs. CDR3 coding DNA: TGTGCCAGCTCACCAGGGACTAGCGGCTACAATGAGCAGTTCTTC. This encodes CASSPGTSGYNEQFF.